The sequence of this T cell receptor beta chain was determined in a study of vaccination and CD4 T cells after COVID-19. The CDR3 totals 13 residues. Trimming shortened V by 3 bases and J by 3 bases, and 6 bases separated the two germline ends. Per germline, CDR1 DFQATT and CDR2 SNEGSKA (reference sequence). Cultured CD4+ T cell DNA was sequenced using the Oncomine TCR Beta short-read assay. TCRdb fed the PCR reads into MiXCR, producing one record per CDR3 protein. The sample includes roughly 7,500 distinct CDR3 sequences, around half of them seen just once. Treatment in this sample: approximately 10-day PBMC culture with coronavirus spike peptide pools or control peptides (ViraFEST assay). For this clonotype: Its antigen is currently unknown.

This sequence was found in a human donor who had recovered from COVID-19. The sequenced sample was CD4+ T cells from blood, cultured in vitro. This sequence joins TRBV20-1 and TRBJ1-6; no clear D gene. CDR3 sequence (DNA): TGCAGTGCTAGCACGAACTATAATTCACCCCTCCACTTT. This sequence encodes CSASTNYNSPLHF.